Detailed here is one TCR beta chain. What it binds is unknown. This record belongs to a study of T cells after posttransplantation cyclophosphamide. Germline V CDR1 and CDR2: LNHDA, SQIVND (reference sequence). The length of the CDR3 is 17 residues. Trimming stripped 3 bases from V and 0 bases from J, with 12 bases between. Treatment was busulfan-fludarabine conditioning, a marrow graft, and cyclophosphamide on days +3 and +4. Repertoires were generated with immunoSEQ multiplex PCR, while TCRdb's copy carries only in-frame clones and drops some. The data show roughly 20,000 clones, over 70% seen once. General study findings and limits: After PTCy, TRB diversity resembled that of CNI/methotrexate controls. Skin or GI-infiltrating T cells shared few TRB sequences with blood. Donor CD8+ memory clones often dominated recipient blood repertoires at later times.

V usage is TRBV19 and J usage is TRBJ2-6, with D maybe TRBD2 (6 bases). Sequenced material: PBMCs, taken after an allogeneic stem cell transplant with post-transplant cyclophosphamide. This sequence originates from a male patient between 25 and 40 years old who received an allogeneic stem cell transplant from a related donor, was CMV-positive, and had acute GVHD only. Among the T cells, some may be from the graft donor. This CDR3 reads CASSMGVGGSGANVLTF. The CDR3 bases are TGTGCCAGTAGTATGGGCGTGGGGGGCTCTGGGGCCAACGTCCTGACTTTC.